This T cell receptor (beta chain) comes out of a study of blood T cell repertoires in COVID-19. This clone was counted only a few times. Sequencing was performed with immunoSEQ multiplex PCR; in TCRdb, only in-frame clones are kept and a portion is missing. The sample gives just over 35,000 clones, roughly 87% of which show up once; about 19% is in the top ten. This CDR3 has 14 residues. Germline values: CDR1 WNHNN, CDR2 SYGVQD (reference sequence). J gave up 5 bases and V 3 bases, and 6 bases lay outside the gene matches. The V call is TRBV10-1, the J call TRBJ1-1; 7 nucleotides align to TRBD1. This receptor was identified in a man aged 55-75 years with acute or convalescent COVID-19. The sample consisted of peripheral blood. CDR3 sequence (DNA): TGCGCCAGCAGTGAAAACAGGGGATGGACTGAAGCTTTCTTT. Its protein product is CASSENRGWTEAFF.